This T cell receptor beta chain originates from a study of blood T cell repertoires in COVID-19. The repertoire was sequenced with immunoSEQ multiplex PCR; TCRdb's copy has only in-frame clones and lacks some. The data contain about 78,000 clones, about nine tenths of them singletons. This CDR3 has 15 amino acids. Trimming shortened V by 9 bases and J by 11 bases, and 25 bases separated the two germline ends. The germline CDR1 and CDR2 sequences are LNHDA and SQIVND (reference sequence). The sequencing input was peripheral blood. This receptor was obtained from a man aged 45-65 years with active or convalescent COVID-19. The gene calls are TRBV19 and TRBJ1-4, with D possibly matching TRBD1 (6 bases). This CDR3 reads CASSSPGGPVGKLFF. The CDR3 DNA reads TGTGCCAGCAGCTCCCCGGGGGGGCCGGTGGGGAAACTGTTTTTT.